What follows are 10 T cell receptor beta chains derived from one specimen sequenced in a study of beta chain features in type 1 diabetes. Study findings and constraints: Across all four CD4+ subsets, people with type 1 diabetes showed modestly shorter TCRB CDR3s.

The investigators reverse transcribed all of the isolated RNA, so they sequenced expressed TCRB transcripts. Assay used: immunoSEQ multiplex PCR; TCRdb lists only in-frame clones, some missing. The sample holds 680,000 or so clones, around 15% seen once. The antigens for these receptors are not known. What was sequenced was naive CD4+ T cells from blood. These receptors were obtained from a man aged 18 to 29 with type 1 diabetes.

This chain uses TRBV5-1 with TRBJ2-3; D call uncertain. Germline CDR1 and CDR2: SGHRS and YFSETQ. The CDR3 spans 15 residues. The V end lost 0 bases, the J end lost 6 bases, and 14 bases lay between the germline ends. CDR3 sequence (DNA): TGCGCCAGCAGCTTGGAACCCCCGCGAACGGATACGCAGTATTTT. It yields the protein CASSLEPPRTDTQYF.

This clone has only a few counts. V usage is TRBV2 and J usage is TRBJ1-4, with TRBD1 matching over 8 bases. This CDR3 is 13 amino acids long. Germline-derived CDR1 and CDR2 are SNHLY and FYNNEI. Unmatched junction bases numbered 9, after V lost 10 bases and J lost 8 bases. CDR3 DNA sequence: TGTGCCACCACAGGGGGACTTTACGAAAAACTGTTTTTT. Protein sequence: CATTGGLYEKLFF.

This clone appeared a few times. DNA for the CDR3: TGTGCCCTTGGACAGGGGGCTGGGGAGCAGTACTTC. This encodes CALGQGAGEQYF. The chain joins TRBV10-3 to TRBJ2-7, with 11 bases lining up with TRBD1. The CDR3 runs to 12 residues. V lost 11 bases, J lost 7 bases, and 7 bases stayed unmatched. Germline values: CDR1 ENHRY, CDR2 SYGVKD.

The J gene is TRBJ1-2, the V gene TRBV27; 7 bases are a match to TRBD1. The CDR3 totals 15 residues. Germline CDR1 MNHEY, CDR2 SMNVEV (reference sequence). Germline trimming cut 7 bases from V and 1 base from J; bases unmatched to any gene: 9. In DNA form, the CDR3 reads TGTGCCAGCACCCCTACAGGGGCTCTTAACTATGGCTACACCTTC. Translating gives CASTPTGALNYGYTF.

The chain couples TRBV19 to TRBJ1-2, with a possible D match to TRBD1 (5 bases). The CDR3 sequence is 13 residues long. Germline CDR1 LNHDA, CDR2 SQIVND (reference sequence). The ends were cut back, 4 bases at V and 2 bases at J, with 8 bases in the middle. The CDR3 bases are TGTGCCAGTAGTAAACCAGGGAACTATGGCTACACCTTC. Protein: CASSKPGNYGYTF.

Notes on this clone: One end of the junction is discordant with germline, which a read error may explain. The V gene is TRBV10-3, the J gene TRBJ1-1; no definite D call. The CDR3 runs to 13 residues. Germline values: CDR1 ENHRY, CDR2 SYGVKD. The CDR3 sequence: CAISETEKVVPIF. The CDR3 DNA is TGTGCCATCAGTGAAACAGAAAAGGTGGTCCCCATCTTT.

The chain couples TRBV29-1 to TRBJ2-7, with a weak D call TRBD1 (6 bases). V was pared by 7 bases and J by 3 bases, with 16 bases between. The germline V gene encodes CDR1 SQVTM and CDR2 ANQGSEA. This CDR3 is built from 13 residues. The CDR3 DNA sequence: TGCAGCGCCACGGGACAAGCGAACTACGAGCAGTACTTC. Its protein product is CSATGQANYEQYF.

This CDR3 reads CAWSLPWGVPGKVSLHF. CDR3 nucleotide sequence: TGTGCCTGGAGTCTTCCATGGGGTGTCCCCGGTAAGGTGTCCCTCCACTTT. V and J are TRBV30 and TRBJ1-6; D call uncertain. This CDR3 spans 17 amino acids. CDR1 and CDR2 (germline): GTSNPN, SVGIG (reference sequence). Trimming removed 2 bases at V and 14 bases at J, with 28 bases between.

The V call is TRBV5-8, the J call TRBJ2-7; D remains ambiguous. From germline, CDR1 is SGHTS and CDR2 YDEGEE. V dropped 0 bases and J dropped 2 bases, with 18 bases sitting between them. The CDR3 length is 17 residues. The CDR3 reads CASSLAEISSGAYEQYF. The CDR3 DNA reads as TGTGCCAGCAGCTTGGCCGAGATATCTTCGGGCGCCTACGAGCAGTACTTC.

This clone has more than one count but fewer than ten. This chain uses TRBV4-1 with TRBJ2-5; 9 bases align to TRBD2. CDR1 and CDR2 (germline): MGHRA, YSYEKL. The CDR3 contains 17 residues. V lost 0 bases and J lost 7; bases outside the gene matches: 12. CDR3 protein: CASSQEVASGVRWTQYF. In nucleotides, the CDR3 is TGCGCCAGCAGCCAAGAGGTGGCTAGCGGGGTCCGATGGACCCAGTACTTC.